This T cell receptor beta chain was retrieved from a study of CD8+ T cells in alopecia areata. Extraction and reverse transcription of RNA yielded cDNA as the sequencing template. TCRdb's table, derived via immunoSEQ multiplex PCR, lists solely in-frame clones and lacks some. The table includes roughly 64,000 clones, 44% detected once. Sequenced sample: NKG2D-low CD8+ T cells sorted from blood. This receptor was obtained from a human donor with alopecia areata.

The CDR3 DNA reads as TGCAGCGTCCCGGGACCGAAGGAAGCTTTCTTT. Amino acids: CSVPGPKEAFF. The chain recombines TRBV29-1 with TRBJ1-1; D is possibly TRBD1 (5 bases). V was trimmed by 6 bases and J by 8 bases, leaving 13 bases between them. Germline CDR1 is SQVTM and CDR2 is ANQGSEA. The CDR3 runs to 11 residues. Using reference TRBV29-1 and TRBJ1-1 for the parts outside the CDR3, the full variable domain is SAVISQKPSRDICQRGTSLTIQCQVDSQVTMMFWYRQQPGQSLTLIATANQGSEATYESGFVIDKFPISRPNLTFSTLTVSNMSPEDSSIYLCSVPGPKEAFFGQGTRLTVV.